The next 24 T cell receptor beta chains were all read from a single sample in a study of response to subunit inactivated influenza vaccine. Using its own MiXCR run on the RT-PCR reads, TCRdb lists one record per CDR3 protein. The sample records fewer than 650,000 distinct CDR3 sequences, approximately 13% being singletons. The specimen comprised PBMCs from blood, sampled 45 days after vaccination. These receptor sequences come from a middle-aged man who received an inactivated influenza vaccine.

This clonotype showed up many times. Here the CDR3 DNA reads TGTGCCACCACTAGCGGGGGGGCTGGGGAGCAGTTCTTC. It codes for CATTSGGAGEQFF. This rearrangement joins TRBV24-1 to TRBJ2-1; 12 bases align to TRBD2. This CDR3 has 13 residues. Germline V CDR1 and CDR2: KGHDR, SFDVKD. V shed 8 bases and J 10 bases; nucleotides not matched to a gene: 5.

V gene TRBV7-3 combines with J gene TRBJ2-3, with D perhaps TRBD1 or TRBD2 (5 bases each). CDR1 and CDR2 (germline): SGHTA, FQGTGA. The CDR3 contains 14 residues. The V end was cut by 5 bases, the J end by 4 bases, with 13 bases between. CDR3: CASSLGTGADTQYF. In nucleotides, the CDR3 is TGTGCCAGCAGCCTTGGGACGGGCGCAGATACGCAGTATTTT.

The chain has TRBV13 and TRBJ1-1, with D unclear. V lost 5 bases, J lost 1 base, and 11 bases lay in between. CDR1 is PRHDT and CDR2 is FYEKMQ in the germline V gene (reference sequence). CDR3 length: 14 residues. CDR3 DNA sequence: TGTGCCAGCAGCCGTCGAAGAAAGAACACTGAAGCTTTCTTT. This sequence encodes CASSRRRKNTEAFF.

At least ten counts were recorded for this clonotype. The CDR3 DNA sequence: TGCAGCGTTGAATTCACTAGCGGGAGTCGGGAGACCCAGTACTTC. Translating it yields CSVEFTSGSRETQYF. J is TRBJ2-5 and V is TRBV29-1; 11 positions match TRBD2. Germline V gene data show CDR1 as SQVTM and CDR2 as ANQGSEA. V was clipped by 2 bases and J by 5 bases; unmatched bases: 7. The CDR3 length is 15 residues.

The sample holds many counts of this clonotype. The gene calls are TRBV10-3 and TRBJ2-2, with 8 nucleotides matching TRBD1. Per germline, CDR1 ENHRY and CDR2 SYGVKD. The CDR3 has 14 amino acids. V lost 6 bases and J lost 5; bases outside the gene matches: 5. The DNA for the CDR3 is TGTGCCATCAGACCCGGACAGGGAACCGGGGAGCTGTTTTTT. Its protein product is CAIRPGQGTGELFF.

This clonotype appeared many times. The chain combines TRBV12-3 or TRBV12-4 with TRBJ1-5; TRBD1 might be the D (5 bases). CDR3 length equals 14 residues. The V and J ends lost 2 bases and 4 bases respectively, with 9 bases between them. CDR3 sequence reads: CASSLQGWNQPQHF. DNA for the CDR3: TGTGCCAGCAGTTTACAGGGATGGAATCAGCCCCAGCATTTT.

The chain has TRBV19 and TRBJ2-1, with D possibly being TRBD2 (5 bases). CDR3 length equals 15 residues. Germline-derived CDR1 and CDR2 are LNHDA and SQIVND (reference sequence). The V end was cut by 4 bases, the J end by 7 bases, with 17 bases between. This CDR3 reads CASSTWESSWNEQFF. The CDR3 region has the DNA TGTGCCAGTAGTACATGGGAGAGTTCGTGGAATGAGCAGTTCTTC.

This clonotype was seen more than once but under ten times. The genes are TRBV30 and TRBJ2-4; 7 bases agree with TRBD1. The CDR3 loop spans 15 amino acids. Germline assignment: CDR1 GTSNPN and CDR2 SVGIG (reference sequence). V was clipped by 3 bases and J by 3 bases; unmatched bases: 8. DNA for the CDR3: TGTGCCTGGAGCTTAGGGGGCGCGGGCAAAAACATTCAGTACTTC. Amino acid sequence: CAWSLGGAGKNIQYF.

This clonotype was picked up many times. The chain uses TRBV12-3 or TRBV12-4 and TRBJ1-5; possibly TRBD1 for D (6 bases). Trimming took off 3 bases at V and 3 bases at J, with 9 bases between the two ends. This CDR3 has 14 residues. In DNA form, the CDR3 reads TGTGCCAGCAGTTTTCGACAGGACAATCAGCCCCAGCATTTT. It is translated as CASSFRQDNQPQHF.

The sample holds a few counts of this clonotype. This rearrangement joins TRBV3-1 to TRBJ2-3; no clear D gene. Germline lookup yields CDR1 LGHDT and CDR2 YNNKEL (reference sequence). CDR3 length: 13 residues. The V end was cut by 2 bases, the J end by 4 bases, with 7 bases between. CDR3 in amino acids: CASSQNGPDTQYF. The CDR3 DNA reads as TGTGCCAGCAGCCAAAATGGACCAGATACGCAGTATTTT.

The CDR3 nucleotides are TGTGCCAGCAGCTTATATGCGGGAGGGTCCTACAATGAGCAGTTCTTC. Amino acid sequence: CASSLYAGGSYNEQFF. The rearrangement links TRBV7-9 to TRBJ2-1; 9 positions agree with TRBD2. This CDR3 comprises 16 residues. Trimming at V came to 2 bases and at J to 1 base, leaving 3 bases not matched to a gene. From germline, CDR1 is SEHNR and CDR2 FQNEAQ (reference sequence).

This clonotype has only a few counts. This chain links TRBV7-2 with TRBJ2-7, with D unresolved. Germline lookup yields CDR1 SGHTA and CDR2 FQGNSA. Trimming took off 7 bases at V and 0 bases at J, with 16 bases between the two ends. This CDR3 is 15 amino acids long. The CDR3 is CASTPSAPPSYEQYF. Written as DNA, the CDR3 is TGTGCCAGCACCCCCTCGGCTCCCCCCTCCTACGAGCAGTACTTC.

The rearrangement joins TRBV28 to TRBJ2-3; 11 bases match TRBD1. The CDR3 loop spans 15 amino acids. Germline CDR1 MDHEN, CDR2 SYDVKM. V lost 6 bases, J lost 3 bases, and 5 bases stayed unmatched. The CDR3 DNA follows: TGTGCCAGCAGCTTGGGACAGGGGGTAACAGATACGCAGTATTTT. It yields the protein CASSLGQGVTDTQYF. The variable domain in full, completed from reference TRBV28 and TRBJ2-3, reads DVKVTQSSRYLVKRTGEKVFLECVQDMDHENMFWYRQDPGLGLRLIYFSYDVKMKEKGDIPEGYSVSREKKERFSLILESASTNQTSMYLCASSLGQGVTDTQYFGPGTRLTVL.

This chain connects TRBV6-2 or TRBV6-3 to TRBJ2-7; tentatively, D is TRBD1 (6 bases). V lost 7 bases and J 0 bases, leaving 13 bases between the germline ends. Germline CDR1 is MNHEY and CDR2 is SVGEGT. This CDR3 is 14 amino acids long. CDR3 in DNA: TGTGCCAGCACTCAAGACAGGATCTCCTACGAGCAGTACTTC. It encodes CASTQDRISYEQYF.

This clonotype was found many times. This rearrangement joins TRBV12-3 or TRBV12-4 to TRBJ2-3; a possible D gene is TRBD1 (5 bases). There are 15 residues in the CDR3. Trimming took 6 bases from V and 4 from J, leaving 17 bases between them. This CDR3 is CASSSVGVDADTQYF. The DNA of the CDR3 is TGTGCCAGCAGCTCGGTAGGGGTAGATGCAGATACGCAGTATTTT.

The CDR3 bases are TGTGCCAGCAGTTTACTAGCGGGAGGCCTGGGCACAGATACGCAGTATTTT. As protein: CASSLLAGGLGTDTQYF. This chain links TRBV12-3 or TRBV12-4 with TRBJ2-3; 11 bases fit TRBD2. The CDR3 has 17 amino acids. J was trimmed by 1 base and V by 2 bases; bases with no gene match: 5.

This clonotype was detected many times. This chain joins TRBV28 and TRBJ2-7; D ambiguous. CDR1 is MDHEN and CDR2 is SYDVKM in the germline V gene. This CDR3 region has 13 residues. The V and J ends lost 2 bases and 2 bases respectively, with 7 bases between them. The CDR3 region is CASSLIGTYEQYF. The CDR3 coding sequence is TGTGCCAGCAGTTTAATTGGTACCTACGAGCAGTACTTC. Using reference TRBV28 and TRBJ2-7 for the parts outside the CDR3, the full variable domain is DVKVTQSSRYLVKRTGEKVFLECVQDMDHENMFWYRQDPGLGLRLIYFSYDVKMKEKGDIPEGYSVSREKKERFSLILESASTNQTSMYLCASSLIGTYEQYFGPGTRLTVT.

This clonotype was detected a few times. This chain links TRBV28 with TRBJ2-1, with 8 bases aligning to TRBD2. CDR3 length: 16 residues. The V and J ends lost 6 bases and 4 bases, in that order; junction bases with no gene match: 11. Germline V gene lookup returns CDR1 MDHEN and CDR2 SYDVKM. CDR3 in amino acids: CASSSAGTRRYNEQFF. The DNA of the CDR3 is TGTGCCAGCAGCTCCGCCGGGACTAGGAGATACAATGAGCAGTTCTTC.

CDR3 sequence: CSATARVMNTEAFF. As DNA, the CDR3 is TGCAGTGCAACGGCCAGGGTGATGAACACTGAAGCTTTCTTT. The genes are TRBV20-1 and TRBJ1-1, with D possibly TRBD1 on 5 matching bases. Germline loops: CDR1 DFQATT, CDR2 SNEGSKA (reference sequence). This CDR3 spans 14 amino acids. Trimming stripped 6 bases from V and 0 bases from J, with 14 bases between.

This clonotype was observed many times. The V call is TRBV2, the J call TRBJ1-6; TRBD1 aligns across 7 bases. Germline CDR1 reads SNHLY; CDR2 reads FYNNEI. V lost 5 bases, J lost 6 bases, and 4 bases stayed unmatched. The CDR3 length is 14 residues. As DNA, the CDR3 is TGTGCCAGCAGTAAGGGACAGATTAATTCACCCCTCCACTTT. Residues: CASSKGQINSPLHF. Full variable domain (rest looked up from reference TRBV2 and TRBJ1-6): EPEVTQTPSHQVTQMGQEVILRCVPISNHLYFYWYRQILGQKVEFLVSFYNNEISEKSEIFDDQFSVERPDGSNFTLKIRSTKLEDSAMYFCASSKGQINSPLHFGNGTRLTVT.

This clonotype was recorded only once. The chain joins TRBV28 to TRBJ2-7; 7 nucleotides match TRBD1. Per germline, CDR1 MDHEN and CDR2 SYDVKM. J lost 5 bases, V lost 6 bases, and 7 bases had no gene match. CDR3 length: 13 residues. CDR3 protein: CASRLEGAHEQYF. The CDR3 DNA reads TGTGCCAGCAGGTTAGAGGGGGCCCACGAGCAGTACTTC.

This clonotype has more than one count but fewer than ten. This chain joins TRBV4-3 and TRBJ2-7; D possibly corresponds to TRBD1 (6 bases). Germline V lookup: CDR1 LGHNA, CDR2 YSLEER. V was clipped by 3 bases and J by 3 bases, with 15 bases between them. The CDR3 extends over 15 amino acids. CDR3 in amino acids: CASSQTRTDYYEQYF. For the CDR3, the DNA is TGCGCCAGCAGCCAGACTCGGACAGACTACTACGAGCAGTACTTC.

The table lists this clonotype with a few counts. The chain links TRBV12-3 or TRBV12-4 to TRBJ1-2; the match to TRBD1 covers 8 bases. J was trimmed by 7 bases and V by 6 bases; bases with no gene match: 7. The CDR3 consists of 13 residues. CDR3 nucleotide sequence: TGTGCCAGCAGGACAGGGGAGGTCGGTGGCTACACCTTC. Encoded protein: CASRTGEVGGYTF.

This clonotype was picked up a small number of times. The chain is built from TRBV20-1 and TRBJ2-3; 12 bases agree with TRBD2. This CDR3 is built from 13 residues. Germline-derived CDR1 and CDR2 are DFQATT and SNEGSKA (reference sequence). V was pared by 5 bases and J by 7 bases, with 4 bases of the junction left unmatched. The CDR3 nucleotides read TGCAGTGCTCCGACTAGCGGGAGTTATACGCAGTATTTT. This sequence encodes CSAPTSGSYTQYF.